Presented here are 19 T cell receptor beta chains from one specimen sequenced in a study of blood T cell repertoires in COVID-19 (dated by TCRdb to 2020 to 2022). The receptor library was made with the immunoSEQ multiplex PCR assay. The table comes from immuneACCESS by way of TCRdb, which keeps in-frame sequences with V and J called. Part of the clones is missing from these tables; in studies checked, under half for an unresolved V gene and the rest for unknown reasons. A total of about 140,000 clones appear in this sample, roughly 85% of them only once. In total, the top ten clones hold about 3.2% of the sample. The sample consisted of PBMCs or T cells enriched from blood (not recorded which). The receptors come from a woman between 45 and 60 years old who had recovered from COVID-19.

This clone appeared a few times. This chain links TRBV5-1 with TRBJ2-5; possible D gene TRBD2, 5 bases. Germline assignment: CDR1 SGHRS and CDR2 YFSETQ. With 3 bases removed from V and 5 bases from J, the gap between germline ends came to 11 bases. The CDR3 is made up of 13 amino acids. CDR3 in DNA: TGCGCCAGCAGCTACCCTAGAGGGGAGACCCAGTACTTC. It translates to CASSYPRGETQYF.

This sequence joins TRBV6-5 and TRBJ2-7, with D maybe TRBD2 (6 bases). Trimming removed 8 bases from V and 3 bases from J, with 8 bases in between. Germline V gives CDR1 MNHEY, CDR2 SVGAGI. CDR3 size: 11 residues. CDR3 bases: TGTGCCAGCGCGCGGGGCTACGAGCAGTACTTC. Amino acids: CASARGYEQYF.

This chain uses TRBV11-2 with TRBJ2-7; tentative D call: TRBD2 (5 bases). This CDR3 contains 13 residues. Germline values: CDR1 SGHAT, CDR2 FQNNGV. Between the trimmed V and J ends, which lost 8 bases and 4 bases, there was a span of 15 bases. The CDR3 region is CASSGSGLYEQYF. DNA of the CDR3: TGTGCCAGCTCGGGGTCGGGTCTGTACGAGCAGTACTTC.

The V and J genes are TRBV3-1 (or the pseudogene TRBV3-2) and TRBJ1-2; the D gene is possibly TRBD1 (5 bases). The CDR3 length is 11 residues. CDR1 is LGHDT and CDR2 is YNNKEL in the germline V gene (reference sequence). V was pared by 8 bases and J by 8 bases, with 12 bases between. CDR3 sequence (DNA): TGTGCCAGCTACGGGGGACGAGGCTACACCTTC. As protein: CASYGGRGYTF.

In the case of this clone: The sample contains more than one DNA sequence encoding this CDR3. This chain uses TRBV18 with TRBJ1-3, with 8 bases matching TRBD1. The CDR3 has 14 residues. The germline V gene encodes CDR1 KGHSH and CDR2 LQKENI. V shed 3 bases and J 3 bases; nucleotides not matched to a gene: 1. CDR3 coding DNA: TGTGCCAGCTCACCTGGACAGGGTGGAAACACCATATATTTT. This encodes CASSPGQGGNTIYF.

J is TRBJ2-7 and V is TRBV2, with TRBD1 matching 8 bases. The germline gives CDR1 SNHLY, CDR2 FYNNEI. J was trimmed by 3 bases and V by 6 bases; bases with no gene match: 7. The CDR3 is 14 residues long. The DNA for the CDR3 is TGTGCCAGCAGCAGGGACAGGTCTTTCTACGAGCAGTACTTC. Amino acid sequence: CASSRDRSFYEQYF.

This clone was seen repeatedly, ten times or more. The chain links TRBV24-1 to TRBJ1-1; TRBD1 aligns across 8 bases. J was trimmed by 7 bases and V by 4 bases; bases with no gene match: 10. The CDR3 totals 15 residues. CDR1 and CDR2 from the germline V gene are KGHDR and SFDVKD. The CDR3 region is CATSDRPDRALEAFF. DNA of the CDR3: TGTGCCACCAGTGACCGCCCGGACAGGGCCCTTGAAGCTTTCTTT.

The V gene is TRBV30, the J gene TRBJ1-1; no clear D. The germline CDR1 and CDR2 sequences are GTSNPN and SVGIG (reference sequence). V gave up 0 bases and J gave up 1 base, with 9 bases separating them. CDR3 size: 14 residues. The CDR3 protein is CAWSVTITNTEAFF. CDR3 sequence (DNA): TGTGCCTGGAGTGTTACTATAACGAACACTGAAGCTTTCTTT.

Written as DNA, the CDR3 is TGCGCCAGCAGTGAGGAGGGGGCCCAGGAGGCCCAGCATTTT. Its protein is CASSEEGAQEAQHF. This rearrangement joins TRBV10-1 to TRBJ1-5, with TRBD1 matching 7 bases. Germline V CDR1 and CDR2: WNHNN, SYGVQD (reference sequence). CDR3 length: 14 amino acids. J lost 11 bases, V lost 2 bases, and 9 bases had no gene match.

V and J are TRBV7-9 and TRBJ2-3; 11 positions agree with TRBD2. The germline CDR1 and CDR2 sequences are SEHNR and FQNEAQ (reference sequence). This CDR3 spans 15 amino acids. V was pared by 4 bases and J by 5 bases, with 5 bases of the junction left unmatched. In nucleotides, the CDR3 is TGTGCCAGCAGCTCTAGCGGGAGGAGGGTAGATACGCAGTATTTT. This sequence encodes CASSSSGRRVDTQYF.

This clone was observed at least ten times. The CDR3 loop is CASSLRTSGAKNIQYF. CDR3 DNA: TGTGCCAGCAGTCTAAGGACTAGCGGGGCCAAAAACATTCAGTACTTC. The chain carries TRBV6-2 or TRBV6-3 and TRBJ2-4; TRBD2 aligns across 11 bases. V lost 5 bases and J lost 1; bases outside the gene matches: 4. CDR3 length equals 16 residues. Per the germline V gene, CDR1 is MNHEY and CDR2 is SVGEGT.

The CDR3 DNA is TGTGCCAGCTCTCCGGGACAGGCTAATGAAAAACTGTTTTTT. Encoded protein: CASSPGQANEKLFF. The V gene is TRBV18, the J gene TRBJ1-4; 8 bases line up with TRBD1. Germline V gene sequence: CDR1 KGHSH, CDR2 LQKENI. The CDR3 extends over 14 amino acids. V dropped 6 bases and J dropped 3; count of bases not matched to a gene: 3.

Regarding this clone: Other DNA sequences in the sample encode the same CDR3. The gene calls are TRBV5-5 and TRBJ2-1; 11 bases are shared with TRBD2. CDR1 is SGHKS and CDR2 is YYEKEE in the germline V gene (reference sequence). This CDR3 comprises 14 residues. J lost 6 bases, V lost 1 base, and 0 bases had no gene match. The CDR3 protein is CASSLTSGGNEQFF. The CDR3 bases are TGTGCCAGCAGCTTGACTAGCGGGGGCAATGAGCAGTTCTTC.

This clone was observed a handful of times. The chain uses TRBV11-3 and TRBJ2-1, with 9 bases lining up with TRBD1. CDR1 and CDR2 from the germline V gene are SGHNT and YENEEA. V trimming: 5 bases; J trimming: 9 bases; junction bases outside the gene matches: 11. The CDR3 loop spans 15 amino acids. The CDR3 loop is CASSPPGQGLGEQFF. CDR3 bases: TGTGCCAGCAGCCCCCCGGGACAGGGTTTAGGTGAGCAGTTCTTC.

V is TRBV6-6 and J is TRBJ1-2, with unresolved D. The germline V and J ends were trimmed by 1 base and 0 bases, with 9 bases remaining between them. The CDR3 contains 15 residues. Germline V gene sequence: CDR1 MNHNY, CDR2 SVGAGI (reference sequence). CDR3: CASSYFQASNYGYTF. CDR3 DNA: TGTGCCAGCAGTTACTTCCAGGCTTCTAACTATGGCTACACCTTC.

The chain is built from TRBV15 and TRBJ1-6; possible D gene TRBD1, 6 bases. This CDR3 comprises 15 residues. Trimming pared 1 base from V and 9 bases from J, leaving 13 bases between. Germline V gene lookup returns CDR1 LNHNV and CDR2 YYDKDF (reference sequence). Written as DNA, the CDR3 is TGTGCCACCAGCAGAGGCAGGGGCGGAGGTTCACCCCTCCACTTT. Translation: CATSRGRGGGSPLHF.

The V call is TRBV28, the J call TRBJ2-5; 10 nucleotides align to TRBD2. The CDR3 loop spans 16 amino acids. V was clipped by 7 bases and J by 4 bases; unmatched bases: 12. Germline CDR1 is MDHEN and CDR2 is SYDVKM. The CDR3 DNA reads TGTGCCAGCATCCCCCCCGCTAGCGGGAGTGCAGAGACCCAGTACTTC. This translates into CASIPPASGSAETQYF.

This chain uses TRBV28 with TRBJ1-3; D remains unclear. Trimming removed 4 bases at V and 4 bases at J, with 14 bases between. Germline assignment: CDR1 MDHEN and CDR2 SYDVKM. This CDR3 is 15 amino acids long. CDR3 nucleotide sequence: TGTGCCAGCAGTTCACCGGGATTTTCCGGAAACACCATATATTTT. This encodes CASSSPGFSGNTIYF.

V is TRBV5-6 and J is TRBJ2-5; 7 positions match TRBD1. The V segment lost 4 bases and the J segment 5 bases; nucleotides outside the gene matches: 5. This CDR3 region has 13 residues. Germline V gene sequence: CDR1 SGHDT, CDR2 YYEEEE. CDR3 DNA sequence: TGTGCCAGCAGCGCGACAGGGCGCGAGACCCAGTACTTC. This encodes CASSATGRETQYF.